The next 27 T cell receptor beta chains were all read from a single sample in a study of T-cell reconstitution after alpha-beta-depleted transplantation in children. Using unique molecular identifiers, the investigators prepared the TCRbeta library. TCRdb ran MiXCR on the PCR reads and lists one entry per CDR3 protein. The sample lists more than 200,000 distinct CDR3 sequences, about a sixth seen once, with around 44% in the top ten. The input for sequencing was PBMCs, mostly from graft donor cells, taken 360 days after TCRalphabeta/CD19-depleted stem cell transplant. These receptors were collected from a male patient aged 2 to 10 who had a stem cell transplant for acute lymphoblastic leukemia, so the T cells may come from the graft donor.

V usage is TRBV12-3 or TRBV12-4 and J usage is TRBJ2-2; D is possibly TRBD2 (5 bases). This CDR3 has 10 amino acids. The CDR3 is CASGAGELFF. DNA of the CDR3: TGTGCGAGCGGAGCCGGGGAGCTGTTTTTT.

The table lists this clonotype with a few counts. The chain links TRBV4-2 to TRBJ1-1; perhaps TRBD1 as D (6 bases). The length of the CDR3 is 17 residues. Trimming removed 0 bases from V and 3 bases from J, with 17 bases in between. Looked up from germline, CDR1 is LGHNA and CDR2 is YNFKEQ. In DNA, the CDR3 is TGTGCCAGCAGCCAAGATATAGGGGGGGGTTCGTACACTGAAGCTTTCTTT. This gives the protein CASSQDIGGGSYTEAFF.

This clonotype occurred a few times. The chain couples TRBV12-3 or TRBV12-4 to TRBJ2-4; D call uncertain. Trimming cost V 3 bases and J 8 bases, with 14 bases left between them. The CDR3 contains 14 residues. CDR3 sequence reads: CASSFGRYKDIQYF. In DNA, the CDR3 is TGTGCCAGCAGTTTTGGCAGATATAAGGACATTCAGTACTTC.

The rearrangement links TRBV7-8 to TRBJ2-7; 15 positions agree with TRBD2. The J segment lost 2 bases and the V segment lost 5 bases, leaving 13 bases of the junction unmatched. Germline V gene sequence: CDR1 SGHVS, CDR2 FQNEAQ. The CDR3 covers 19 residues. The DNA of the CDR3 is TGTGCCAGCAGCACCACCCATCCCGGGACTAGCGGGGGGCCCTACGAGCAGTACTTC. Translation gives CASSTTHPGTSGGPYEQYF.

This sequence joins TRBV5-6 and TRBJ1-1; TRBD1 might be the D (5 bases). CDR3 size: 14 residues. The V and J ends lost 1 base and 4 bases respectively, with 11 bases between them. The germline CDR1 and CDR2 sequences are SGHDT and YYEEEE. The CDR3, as DNA: TGTGCCAGCAGCTTGTTCAGGGAGAGCACTGAAGCTTTCTTT. Protein sequence: CASSLFRESTEAFF.

Only a few counts were recorded for this clonotype. The chain has TRBV4-3 and TRBJ2-7; 7 nucleotides align to TRBD1. Germline assignment: CDR1 LGHNA and CDR2 YSLEER. V dropped 0 bases and J dropped 4; count of bases not matched to a gene: 12. The CDR3 spans 17 residues. The CDR3 DNA follows: TGCGCCAGCAGCCAAGAATTGGGTGTCACAGGGGTTTACGAGCAGTACTTC. Translated, it gives CASSQELGVTGVYEQYF.

This clonotype was seen at least ten times. V gene TRBV7-8 combines with J gene TRBJ2-1, with TRBD2 matching 7 bases. The CDR3 contains 15 residues. The germline V gene has CDR1 SGHVS and CDR2 FQNEAQ. V shed 0 bases and J 5 bases; nucleotides not matched to a gene: 4. This chain's CDR3 is CASSLALAGDNEQFF. The CDR3 DNA reads TGTGCCAGCAGCTTAGCGTTAGCGGGTGACAATGAGCAGTTCTTC.

This clonotype turned up a few times. The rearrangement links TRBV6-5 to TRBJ1-1, with TRBD1 matching over 7 bases. CDR3 length equals 16 residues. The V and J ends lost 4 bases and 0 bases, in that order; junction bases with no gene match: 8. Germline V gives CDR1 MNHEY, CDR2 SVGAGI. The CDR3 region has the DNA TGTGCCAGCAGTTCTCGGACAGGAGCCATGAACACTGAAGCTTTCTTT. This translates into CASSSRTGAMNTEAFF.

The chain links TRBV30 to TRBJ1-5; D perhaps matches TRBD1 (5 bases). Trimming took off 5 bases at V and 3 bases at J, with 14 bases between the two ends. This CDR3 comprises 14 residues. Germline V gene data show CDR1 as GTSNPN and CDR2 as SVGIG (reference sequence). The CDR3 DNA sequence: TGTGCCTGGGGGGGGTACAGGCCCAATCAGCCCCAGCATTTT. Protein product: CAWGGYRPNQPQHF.

This chain links TRBV10-2 with TRBJ2-3, with TRBD2 identical over 9 bases. The germline gives CDR1 WSHSY, CDR2 SAAADI. The junction had 11 bases not matched to a gene; V was cut back by 0 bases and J by 1 base. The CDR3 consists of 19 residues. Here the CDR3 reads CASSESTLAGLSGTDTQYF. DNA for the CDR3: TGCGCCAGCAGTGAGTCGACCCTAGCGGGGCTCTCAGGCACAGATACGCAGTATTTT.

This clonotype was counted between two and nine times. V gene TRBV5-6 combines with J gene TRBJ2-7; D unresolved. This CDR3 has 12 residues. CDR1 and CDR2 (germline): SGHDT, YYEEEE. The germline V and J ends were trimmed by 5 bases and 6 bases, with 12 bases remaining between them. CDR3 residues: CASSFGYSEQYF. The DNA for the CDR3 is TGTGCCAGCAGTTTTGGCTATAGCGAGCAGTACTTC. Drawing the rest from reference TRBV5-6 and TRBJ2-7, the complete variable domain is DAGVTQSPTHLIKTRGQQVTLRCSPKSGHDTVSWYQQALGQGPQFIFQYYEEEERQRGNFPDRFSGHQFPNYSSELNVNALLLGDSALYLCASSFGYSEQYFGPGTRLTVT.

In this sample, this clonotype turned up a few times. This chain uses TRBV27 with TRBJ2-7; possibly TRBD1 for D (5 bases). The V and J ends lost 4 bases and 4 bases respectively, with 17 bases between them. This CDR3 contains 15 residues. Germline assignment: CDR1 MNHEY and CDR2 SMNVEV (reference sequence). The CDR3 sequence: CASSSQGLRSYEQYF. CDR3 sequence (DNA): TGTGCCAGCAGTTCGCAGGGTTTGCGCTCATACGAGCAGTACTTC.

This clonotype came up a few times. This sequence joins TRBV27 and TRBJ2-3; no clear D gene. Trimming took off 5 bases at V and 8 bases at J, with 20 bases between the two ends. There are 15 residues in the CDR3. Germline lookup yields CDR1 MNHEY and CDR2 SMNVEV (reference sequence). This chain's CDR3 is CASSPNWGSLSTQYF. In nucleotides, the CDR3 is TGTGCCAGCAGTCCTAACTGGGGTTCCTTAAGTACGCAGTATTTT.

The genes are TRBV18 and TRBJ1-5; TRBD1 aligns across 7 bases. Germline CDR1 and CDR2: KGHSH and LQKENI. This CDR3 contains 14 residues. Trimming cost V 1 base and J 5 bases; bases outside gene matches: 2. The CDR3 DNA follows: TGTGCCAGCTCACCACGTCAGGGGGATCAGCCCCAGCATTTT. It translates to CASSPRQGDQPQHF.

Ten or more counts support this clonotype. The chain couples TRBV10-3 to TRBJ2-1; 12 bases match TRBD2. Trimming took 10 bases from V and 7 from J; bases not matched to a gene: 8. The germline V gene encodes CDR1 ENHRY and CDR2 SYGVKD. The CDR3 runs to 14 residues. The CDR3 region has the DNA TGTGCCACCGGGGTCACTAGCGGGGGGAATGAGCAGTTCTTC. It codes for CATGVTSGGNEQFF.

This clonotype was detected only a few times. V usage is TRBV5-1 and J usage is TRBJ2-7; D may be TRBD2 (7 bases). Germline V gene data show CDR1 as SGHRS and CDR2 as YFSETQ. This CDR3 region has 14 residues. V lost 4 bases and J lost 3, with 14 bases in between. CDR3 region: CASSRGAGDYEQYF. CDR3 sequence (DNA): TGCGCCAGCAGCCGGGGGGCGGGAGACTACGAGCAGTACTTC.

This clonotype occurred a few times. The CDR3 loop reads CASSLPRGQETQYF. CDR3 nucleotide sequence: TGTGCCAGCAGTTTGCCCAGGGGGCAAGAGACCCAGTACTTC. The rearrangement joins TRBV28 to TRBJ2-5; 7 nucleotides align to TRBD1. The CDR3 runs to 14 residues. Germline CDR1 MDHEN, CDR2 SYDVKM. V lost 3 bases and J lost 2; bases outside the gene matches: 3.

V gene TRBV5-1 combines with J gene TRBJ1-2; 12 nucleotides match TRBD1. The CDR3 is made up of 15 amino acids. Looked up from germline, CDR1 is SGHRS and CDR2 is YFSETQ. The junction had 1 base not matched to a gene; V was cut back by 0 bases and J by 4 bases. DNA of the CDR3: TGCGCCAGCAGCTTGGAGGGACAGGGGGCCTATGGCTACACCTTC. Protein product: CASSLEGQGAYGYTF.

This clonotype came up a few times. V and J are TRBV11-2 and TRBJ2-5, with D hard to call. Per germline, CDR1 SGHAT and CDR2 FQNNGV. The germline V and J ends were trimmed by 5 bases and 3 bases, with 16 bases remaining between them. The CDR3 has 15 amino acids. CDR3 in amino acids: CASSRQVPDKETQYF. As DNA, the CDR3 is TGTGCCAGCAGCCGTCAGGTCCCAGATAAAGAGACCCAGTACTTC.

This clonotype was seen ten or more times. The J gene is TRBJ2-1, the V gene TRBV12-3 or TRBV12-4, with unresolved D. The V gene lost 6 bases and the J gene lost 6 bases, with 6 bases spanning the gap. The CDR3 runs to 11 residues. As DNA, the CDR3 is TGTGCCAGCAGCCGGCTCAATGAGCAGTTCTTC. The encoded protein is CASSRLNEQFF.

The sample holds a few counts of this clonotype. The junction and the germline gene differ at one end; a read error may be behind it. The chain carries TRBV7-9 and TRBJ2-1, with D unclear. Germline lookup yields CDR1 SEHNR and CDR2 FQNEAQ (reference sequence). The CDR3 is 12 residues long. DNA of the CDR3: TGTGCCAGCAGCGTGATAGGCAATGAGCATTTCTTC. This codes for CASSVIGNEHFF.

The V and J genes are TRBV12-3 or TRBV12-4 and TRBJ2-2; D not certain. Trimming cost V 6 bases and J 0 bases, with 11 bases left between them. This CDR3 is built from 15 residues. The chain's CDR3 is CASSLDLANTGELFF. The DNA of the CDR3 is TGTGCCAGCAGCCTAGACTTGGCGAACACCGGGGAGCTGTTTTTT.

J is TRBJ1-3 and V is TRBV30; no firm D call. Germline loops: CDR1 GTSNPN, CDR2 SVGIG (reference sequence). V lost 1 base to trimming and J lost 1 base, with 11 bases between them. CDR3 length equals 15 residues. The CDR3 is CAWSGTPISGNTIYF. The CDR3, as DNA: TGTGCCTGGAGTGGGACTCCAATATCTGGAAACACCATATATTTT.

The chain employs TRBV11-2 and TRBJ2-3, with D perhaps given as TRBD1 or TRBD2 (6 bases each). V lost 8 bases and J 0 bases, leaving 9 bases between the germline ends. The germline V gene encodes CDR1 SGHAT and CDR2 FQNNGV. This CDR3 is built from 13 residues. CDR3 in DNA: TGTGCCAGCGGAGGGACAAGCACAGATACGCAGTATTTT. Its protein product is CASGGTSTDTQYF. The whole variable domain, remainder taken from reference TRBV11-2 and TRBJ2-3, is EAGVAQSPRYKIIEKRQSVAFWCNPISGHATLYWYQQILGQGPKLLIQFQNNGVVDDSQLPKDRFSAERLKGVDSTLKIQPAKLEDSAVYLCASGGTSTDTQYFGPGTRLTVL.

This clonotype was observed at least ten times. V is TRBV7-2 and J is TRBJ2-1, with 10 positions matching TRBD1. The CDR3 length is 15 residues. Trimming removed 5 bases from V and 3 bases from J; junction bases left unmatched: 4. Germline values: CDR1 SGHTA, CDR2 FQGNSA. Here the CDR3 DNA reads TGTGCCAGCAGCCTCCGGGACAGGGGCTACAATGAGCAGTTCTTC. Its translation: CASSLRDRGYNEQFF.

The chain joins TRBV5-1 to TRBJ2-6; TRBD1 aligns across 7 bases. V lost 4 bases, J lost 3 bases, and 13 bases stayed unmatched. Germline lookup yields CDR1 SGHRS and CDR2 YFSETQ. This CDR3 is built from 18 residues. This CDR3 reads CASSTGTGAGFGANVLTF. The CDR3 coding sequence is TGCGCCAGCAGCACCGGAACAGGGGCTGGGTTTGGGGCCAACGTCCTGACTTTC.

The chain recombines TRBV12-3 or TRBV12-4 with TRBJ1-1, with 8 nucleotides matching TRBD1. V lost 2 bases to trimming and J lost 0 bases; unmatched junction nucleotides: 14. There are 19 residues in the CDR3. CDR3 protein: CASSLNRRGLRPLNTEAFF. DNA of the CDR3: TGTGCCAGCAGTTTAAACCGCAGGGGGCTACGTCCCTTGAACACTGAAGCTTTCTTT.